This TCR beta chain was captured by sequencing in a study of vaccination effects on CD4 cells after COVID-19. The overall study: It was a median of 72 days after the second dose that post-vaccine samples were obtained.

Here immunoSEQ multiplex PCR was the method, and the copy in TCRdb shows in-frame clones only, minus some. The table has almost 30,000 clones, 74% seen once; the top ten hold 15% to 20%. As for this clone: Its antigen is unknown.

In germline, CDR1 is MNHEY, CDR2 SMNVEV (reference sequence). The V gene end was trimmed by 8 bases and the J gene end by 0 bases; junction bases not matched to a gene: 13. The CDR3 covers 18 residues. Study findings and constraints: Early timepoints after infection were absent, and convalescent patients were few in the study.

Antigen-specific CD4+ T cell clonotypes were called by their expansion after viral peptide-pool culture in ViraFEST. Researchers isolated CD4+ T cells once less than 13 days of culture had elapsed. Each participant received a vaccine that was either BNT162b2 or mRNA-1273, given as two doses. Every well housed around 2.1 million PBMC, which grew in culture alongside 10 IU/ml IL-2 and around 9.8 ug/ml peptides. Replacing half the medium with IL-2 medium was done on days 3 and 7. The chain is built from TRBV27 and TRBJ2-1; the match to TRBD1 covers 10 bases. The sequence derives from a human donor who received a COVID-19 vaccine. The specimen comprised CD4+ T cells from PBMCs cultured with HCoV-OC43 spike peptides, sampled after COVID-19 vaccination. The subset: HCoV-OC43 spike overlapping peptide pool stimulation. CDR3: CASAAGTGAISSYNEQFF. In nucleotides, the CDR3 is TGTGCCAGCGCAGCCGGGACAGGGGCTATAAGCTCCTACAATGAGCAGTTCTTC.